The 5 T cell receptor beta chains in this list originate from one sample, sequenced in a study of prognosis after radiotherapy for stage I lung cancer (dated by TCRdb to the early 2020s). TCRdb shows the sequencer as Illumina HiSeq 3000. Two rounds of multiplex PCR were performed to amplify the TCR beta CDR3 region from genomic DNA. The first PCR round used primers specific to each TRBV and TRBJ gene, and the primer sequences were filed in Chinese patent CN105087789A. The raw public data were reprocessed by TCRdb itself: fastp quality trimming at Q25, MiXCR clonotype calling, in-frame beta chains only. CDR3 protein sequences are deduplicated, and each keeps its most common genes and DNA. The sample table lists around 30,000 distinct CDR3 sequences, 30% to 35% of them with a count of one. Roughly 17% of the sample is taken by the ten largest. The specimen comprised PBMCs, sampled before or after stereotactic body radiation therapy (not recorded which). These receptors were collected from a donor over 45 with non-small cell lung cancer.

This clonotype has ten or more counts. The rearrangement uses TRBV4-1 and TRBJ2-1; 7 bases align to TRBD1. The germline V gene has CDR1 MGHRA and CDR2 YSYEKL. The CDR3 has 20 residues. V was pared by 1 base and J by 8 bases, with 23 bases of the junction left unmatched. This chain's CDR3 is CASSQGTGVSLLPIVHEQFF. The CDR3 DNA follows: TGCGCCAGCAGCCAAGGAACAGGGGTATCTCTACTACCGATTGTCCATGAGCAGTTCTTC.

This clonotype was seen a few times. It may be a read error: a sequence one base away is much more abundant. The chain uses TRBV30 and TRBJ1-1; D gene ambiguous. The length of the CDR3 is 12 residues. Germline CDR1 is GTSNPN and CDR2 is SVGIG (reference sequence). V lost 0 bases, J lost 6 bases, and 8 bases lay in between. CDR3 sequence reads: CAWSVTVPEAFF. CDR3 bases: TGTGCCTGGAGTGTTACAGTCCCTGAAGCTTTCTTT.

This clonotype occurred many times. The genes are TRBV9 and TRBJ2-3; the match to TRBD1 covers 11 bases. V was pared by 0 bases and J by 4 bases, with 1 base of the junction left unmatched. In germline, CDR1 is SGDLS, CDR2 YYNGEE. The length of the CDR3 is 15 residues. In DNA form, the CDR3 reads TGTGCCAGCAGCGTAGAGGGACAGGGGGCAGATACGCAGTATTTT. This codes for CASSVEGQGADTQYF.

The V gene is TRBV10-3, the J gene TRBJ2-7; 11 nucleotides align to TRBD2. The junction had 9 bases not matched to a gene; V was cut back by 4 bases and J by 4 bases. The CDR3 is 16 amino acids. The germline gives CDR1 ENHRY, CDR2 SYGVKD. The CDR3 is CAISVFSGRAGYEQYF. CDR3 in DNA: TGTGCCATCAGTGTATTTAGCGGGAGGGCCGGGTACGAGCAGTACTTC.

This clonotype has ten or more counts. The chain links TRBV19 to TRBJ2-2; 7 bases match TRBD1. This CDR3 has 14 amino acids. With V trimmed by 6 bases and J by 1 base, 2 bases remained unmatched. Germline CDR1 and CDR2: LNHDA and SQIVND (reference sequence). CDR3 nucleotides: TGTGCCAGTAGCCGACAGGGGAACACCGGGGAGCTGTTTTTT. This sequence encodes CASSRQGNTGELFF.